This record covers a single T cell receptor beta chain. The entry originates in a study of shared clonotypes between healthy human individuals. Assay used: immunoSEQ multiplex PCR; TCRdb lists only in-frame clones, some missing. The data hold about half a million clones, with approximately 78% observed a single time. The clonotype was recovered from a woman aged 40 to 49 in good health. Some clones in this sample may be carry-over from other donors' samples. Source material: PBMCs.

This CDR3 is CASSVAAEIYNEQFF. The CDR3 nucleotides read TGTGCCAGCAGCGTAGCAGCGGAGATTTACAATGAGCAGTTCTTC. This chain links TRBV9 with TRBJ2-1, with a possible D match to TRBD2 (5 bases). Germline V gene lookup returns CDR1 SGDLS and CDR2 YYNGEE. Trimming removed 0 bases from V and 4 bases from J, with 11 bases in between. This CDR3 is 15 amino acids long.